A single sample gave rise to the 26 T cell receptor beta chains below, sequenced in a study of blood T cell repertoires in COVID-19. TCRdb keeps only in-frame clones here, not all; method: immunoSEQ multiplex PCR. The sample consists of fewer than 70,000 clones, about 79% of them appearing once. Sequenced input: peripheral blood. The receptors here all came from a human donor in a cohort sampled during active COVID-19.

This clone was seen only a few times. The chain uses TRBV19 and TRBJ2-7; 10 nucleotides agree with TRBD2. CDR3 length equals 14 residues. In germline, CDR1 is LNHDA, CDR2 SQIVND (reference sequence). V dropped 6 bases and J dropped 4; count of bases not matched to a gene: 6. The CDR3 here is CASSRLAGLYEQYF. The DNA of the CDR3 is TGTGCCAGTAGCCGACTAGCGGGTTTATACGAGCAGTACTTC.

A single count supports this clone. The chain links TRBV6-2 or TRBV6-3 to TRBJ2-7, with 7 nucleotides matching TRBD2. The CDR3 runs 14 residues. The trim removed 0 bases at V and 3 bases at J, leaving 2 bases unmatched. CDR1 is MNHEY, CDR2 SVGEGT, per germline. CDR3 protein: CASSYSRELYEQYF. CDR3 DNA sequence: TGTGCCAGCAGTTACTCGCGGGAGCTCTACGAGCAGTACTTC.

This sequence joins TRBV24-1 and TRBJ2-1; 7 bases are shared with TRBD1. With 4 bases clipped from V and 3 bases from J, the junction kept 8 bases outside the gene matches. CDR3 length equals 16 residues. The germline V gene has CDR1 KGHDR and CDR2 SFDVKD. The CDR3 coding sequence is TGTGCCACCAGTGACCAGACAGGGAATAACTACAATGAGCAGTTCTTC. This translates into CATSDQTGNNYNEQFF.

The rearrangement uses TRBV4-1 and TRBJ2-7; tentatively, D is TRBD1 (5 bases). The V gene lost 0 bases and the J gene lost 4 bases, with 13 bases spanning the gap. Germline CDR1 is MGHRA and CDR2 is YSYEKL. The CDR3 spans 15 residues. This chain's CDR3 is CASSQDLYGHYEQYF. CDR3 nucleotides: TGCGCCAGCAGCCAAGATTTATACGGACATTACGAGCAGTACTTC.

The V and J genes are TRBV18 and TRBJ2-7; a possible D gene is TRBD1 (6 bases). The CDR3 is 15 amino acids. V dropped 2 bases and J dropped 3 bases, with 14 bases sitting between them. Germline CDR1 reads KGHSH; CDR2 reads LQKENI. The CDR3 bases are TGTGCCAGCTCACCATCCCTTAAGACAGGCTACGAGCAGTACTTC. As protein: CASSPSLKTGYEQYF.

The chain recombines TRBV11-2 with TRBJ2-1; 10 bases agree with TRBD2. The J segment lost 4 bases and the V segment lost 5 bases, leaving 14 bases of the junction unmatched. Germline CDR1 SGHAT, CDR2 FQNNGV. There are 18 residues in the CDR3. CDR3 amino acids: CASSLLRPASGRYNEQFF. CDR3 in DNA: TGTGCCAGCAGCCTGTTACGTCCCGCTAGCGGGAGATACAATGAGCAGTTCTTC.

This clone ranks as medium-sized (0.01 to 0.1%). The CDR3 loop reads CASSFFTQQGGYTF. CDR3 bases: TGTGCCAGCAGCTTTTTTACACAACAGGGAGGCTACACCTTC. The chain is built from TRBV5-4 and TRBJ1-2, with a tentative D call TRBD1 (6 bases). The CDR3 covers 14 residues. Germline values: CDR1 SGHNT, CDR2 YYREEE (reference sequence). V was shortened by 2 bases and J by 8 bases, with 16 bases between the two germline ends.

The CDR3, as DNA: TGTGCCAGCAGCCAAGAGGGCAGATACTACGAGCAGTACTTC. Amino acid sequence: CASSQEGRYYEQYF. The gene calls are TRBV3-1 (or the pseudogene TRBV3-2) and TRBJ2-7, with D unresolved. Trimming stripped 0 bases from V and 3 bases from J, with 9 bases between. CDR3 length equals 14 residues. Germline V lookup: CDR1 LGHDT, CDR2 YNNKEL (reference sequence).

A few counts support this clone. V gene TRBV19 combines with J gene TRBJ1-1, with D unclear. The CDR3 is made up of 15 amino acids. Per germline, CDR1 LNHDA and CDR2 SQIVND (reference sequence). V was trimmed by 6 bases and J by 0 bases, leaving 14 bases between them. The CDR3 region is CASSRGPSLNTEAFF. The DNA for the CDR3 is TGTGCCAGTAGCCGAGGGCCCAGCTTGAACACTGAAGCTTTCTTT.

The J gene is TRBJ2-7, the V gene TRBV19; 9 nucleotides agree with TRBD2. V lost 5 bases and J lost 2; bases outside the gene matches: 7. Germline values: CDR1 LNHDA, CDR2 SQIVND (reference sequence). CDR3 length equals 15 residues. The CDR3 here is CASSLTTSGTYEQYF. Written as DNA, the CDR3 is TGTGCCAGTAGTTTGACGACTAGCGGTACCTACGAGCAGTACTTC.

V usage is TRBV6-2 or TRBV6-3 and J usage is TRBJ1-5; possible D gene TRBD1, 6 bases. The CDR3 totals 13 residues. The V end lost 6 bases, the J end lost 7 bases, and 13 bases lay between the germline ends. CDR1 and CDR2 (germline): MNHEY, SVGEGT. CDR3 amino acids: CASSSDRRQPQHF. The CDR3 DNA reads TGTGCCAGCAGCTCTGACAGGAGGCAGCCCCAGCATTTT.

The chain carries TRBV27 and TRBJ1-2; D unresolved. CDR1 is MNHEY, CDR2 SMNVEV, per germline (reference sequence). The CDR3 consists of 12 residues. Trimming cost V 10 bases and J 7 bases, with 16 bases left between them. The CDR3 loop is CATPVWEGGYTF. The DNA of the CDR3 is TGTGCCACCCCGGTGTGGGAGGGTGGCTACACCTTC.

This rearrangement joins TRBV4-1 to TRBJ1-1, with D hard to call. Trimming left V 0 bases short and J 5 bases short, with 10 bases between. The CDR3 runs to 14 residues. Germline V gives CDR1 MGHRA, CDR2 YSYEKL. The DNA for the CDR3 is TGCGCCAGCAGCCAAGATTCGGAGGGTACTGAAGCTTTCTTT. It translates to CASSQDSEGTEAFF.

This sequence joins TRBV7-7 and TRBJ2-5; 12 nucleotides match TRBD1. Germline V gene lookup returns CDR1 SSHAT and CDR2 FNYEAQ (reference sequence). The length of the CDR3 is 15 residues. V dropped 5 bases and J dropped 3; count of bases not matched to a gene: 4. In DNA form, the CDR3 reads TGTGCCAGCAGCGGGGGACAGGGGGCGGAAGAGACCCAGTACTTC. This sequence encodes CASSGGQGAEETQYF.

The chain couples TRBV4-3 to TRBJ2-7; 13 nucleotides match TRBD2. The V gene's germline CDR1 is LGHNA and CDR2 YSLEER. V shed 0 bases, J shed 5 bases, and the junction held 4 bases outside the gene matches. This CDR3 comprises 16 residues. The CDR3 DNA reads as TGCGCCAGCAGCCAAGATCGGACTAGCGGGAGCAACGAGCAGTACTTC. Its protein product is CASSQDRTSGSNEQYF.

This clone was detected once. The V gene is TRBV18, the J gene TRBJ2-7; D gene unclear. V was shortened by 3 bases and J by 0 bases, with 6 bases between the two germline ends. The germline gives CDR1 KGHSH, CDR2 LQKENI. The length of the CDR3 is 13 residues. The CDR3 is CASSPPSSYEQYF. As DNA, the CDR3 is TGTGCCAGCTCACCCCCTAGCTCCTACGAGCAGTACTTC.

DNA for the CDR3: TGTGCCAGCAGCTCGGACAGGGGGATCAAAAACATTCAGTACTTC. Its translation: CASSSDRGIKNIQYF. The V gene is TRBV7-9, the J gene TRBJ2-4, with TRBD1 matching 10 bases. V shed 4 bases and J 3 bases; nucleotides not matched to a gene: 3. Looked up from germline, CDR1 is SEHNR and CDR2 is FQNEAQ (reference sequence). This CDR3 contains 15 residues.

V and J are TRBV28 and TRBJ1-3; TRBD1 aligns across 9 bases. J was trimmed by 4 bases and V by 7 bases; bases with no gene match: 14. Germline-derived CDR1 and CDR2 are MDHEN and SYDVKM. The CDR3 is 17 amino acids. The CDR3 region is CASTSARQGVKGNTIYF. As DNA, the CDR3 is TGTGCCAGCACCTCAGCTCGACAGGGGGTGAAGGGAAACACCATATATTTT.

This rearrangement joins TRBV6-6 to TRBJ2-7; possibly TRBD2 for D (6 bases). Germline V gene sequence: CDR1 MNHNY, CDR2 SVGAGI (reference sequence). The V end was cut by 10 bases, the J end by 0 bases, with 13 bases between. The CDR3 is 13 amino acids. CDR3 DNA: TGTGCCACCCAAGGTAGCGGCTCCTACGAGCAGTACTTC. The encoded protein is CATQGSGSYEQYF.

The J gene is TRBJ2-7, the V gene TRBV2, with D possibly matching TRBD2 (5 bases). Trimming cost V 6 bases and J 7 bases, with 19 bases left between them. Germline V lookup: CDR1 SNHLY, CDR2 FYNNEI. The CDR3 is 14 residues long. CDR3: CASRKGLTLGEQYF. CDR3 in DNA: TGTGCCAGCAGAAAAGGACTGACACTGGGTGAGCAGTACTTC. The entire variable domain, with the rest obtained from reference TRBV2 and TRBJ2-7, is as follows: EPEVTQTPSHQVTQMGQEVILRCVPISNHLYFYWYRQILGQKVEFLVSFYNNEISEKSEIFDDQFSVERPDGSNFTLKIRSTKLEDSAMYFCASRKGLTLGEQYFGPGTRLTVT.

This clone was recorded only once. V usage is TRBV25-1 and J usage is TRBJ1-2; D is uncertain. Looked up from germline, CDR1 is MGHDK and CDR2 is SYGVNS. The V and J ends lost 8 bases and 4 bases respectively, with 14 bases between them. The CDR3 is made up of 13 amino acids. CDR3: CASHGDPPYGYTF. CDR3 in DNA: TGTGCCAGCCACGGAGACCCGCCCTATGGCTACACCTTC.

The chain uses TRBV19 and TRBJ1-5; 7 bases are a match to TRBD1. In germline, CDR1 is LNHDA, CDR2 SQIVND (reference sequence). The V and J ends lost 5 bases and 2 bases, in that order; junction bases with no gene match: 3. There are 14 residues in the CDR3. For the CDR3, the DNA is TGTGCCAGTAGTCAGGGGGTGGGCAATCAGCCCCAGCATTTT. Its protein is CASSQGVGNQPQHF.

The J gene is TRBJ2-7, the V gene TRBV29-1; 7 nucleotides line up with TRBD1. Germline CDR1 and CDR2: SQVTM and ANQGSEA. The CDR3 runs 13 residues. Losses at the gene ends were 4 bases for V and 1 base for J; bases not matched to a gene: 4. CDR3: CSVVRTGSYEQYF. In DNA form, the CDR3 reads TGCAGCGTTGTAAGGACAGGTTCCTACGAGCAGTACTTC.

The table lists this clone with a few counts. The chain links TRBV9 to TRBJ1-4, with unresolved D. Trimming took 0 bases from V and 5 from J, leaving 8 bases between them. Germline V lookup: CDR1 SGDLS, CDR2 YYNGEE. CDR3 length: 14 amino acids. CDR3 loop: CASSVGGGNEKLFF. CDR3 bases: TGTGCCAGCAGCGTAGGTGGAGGGAATGAAAAACTGTTTTTT. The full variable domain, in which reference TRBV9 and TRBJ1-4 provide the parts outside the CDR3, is DSGVTQTPKHLITATGQRVTLRCSPRSGDLSVYWYQQSLDQGLQFLIQYYNGEERAKGNILERFSAQQFPDLHSELNLSSLELGDSALYFCASSVGGGNEKLFFGSGTQLSVL.

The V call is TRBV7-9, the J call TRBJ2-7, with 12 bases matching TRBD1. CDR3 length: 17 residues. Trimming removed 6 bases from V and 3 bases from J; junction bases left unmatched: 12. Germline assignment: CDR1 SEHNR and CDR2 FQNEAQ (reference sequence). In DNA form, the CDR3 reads TGTGCCAGCAGTCGGTTCCCCGGGACAGGGGGCATCTACGAGCAGTACTTC. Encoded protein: CASSRFPGTGGIYEQYF.

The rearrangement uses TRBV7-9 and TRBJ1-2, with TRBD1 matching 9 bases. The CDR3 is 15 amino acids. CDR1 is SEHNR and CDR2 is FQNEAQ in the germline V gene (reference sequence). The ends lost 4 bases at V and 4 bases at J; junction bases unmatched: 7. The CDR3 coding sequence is TGTGCCAGCAGCTCCCGGACAGGGGTCAGCTATGGCTACACCTTC. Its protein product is CASSSRTGVSYGYTF.